In its sample, the clone carrying this T cell receptor (beta chain) ranks as medium-sized (0.01 to 0.1%). The sample belongs to a study of early T cells in non-severe SARS-CoV-2 infection. The overall study: Sequenced bulk RNA came from whole blood that was unsorted, and chains were unpaired.

In TCRdb, the 5' RACE reads were re-called with MiXCR into one record per CDR3 protein. The repertoire holds about 34,000 distinct CDR3 sequences, about 6% seen once, with around 8% in the top ten. The CDR3 loop spans 14 amino acids. V gave up 4 bases and J gave up 4 bases; unmatched junction bases: 3. CDR1 and CDR2 (germline): WNHNN, SYGVQD (reference sequence). The sequenced sample consisted of whole blood. The clonotype was recovered from an adult who was a healthcare worker with PCR-confirmed SARS-CoV-2 infection or an uninfected control (not recorded which). The rearrangement uses TRBV10-1 and TRBJ1-1; 10 positions agree with TRBD1. The CDR3: CASSGDRGLTEAFF. CDR3 sequence (DNA): TGCGCCAGCAGTGGAGACAGGGGGCTCACTGAAGCTTTCTTT.